These 16 T cell receptor beta chains were sequenced from one sample in a study of T-cell reconstitution after alpha-beta-depleted transplantation in children. Preparing the TCRbeta library involved the use of unique molecular identifiers. TCRdb reprocessed the PCR reads with MiXCR, giving one entry per CDR3 protein. The sample gives 350,000 to 500,000 distinct CDR3 sequences, 43% of which show up once; about 30% is in the top ten. The input for sequencing was PBMCs, taken before TCRalphabeta/CD19-depleted stem cell transplant. These receptors were obtained from a girl aged 2 to 10 with aplastic anemia, due to receive a stem cell transplant.

A single count supports this clonotype. The chain recombines TRBV10-3 with TRBJ2-6; D tentatively reads TRBD1 or TRBD2 (5 bases each). Trimming removed 2 bases from V and 2 bases from J, with 13 bases in between. Germline V gives CDR1 ENHRY, CDR2 SYGVKD. The CDR3 extends over 17 amino acids. CDR3 in amino acids: CAISEGGPYAGANVLTF. The DNA for the CDR3 is TGTGCCATCAGTGAGGGGGGACCTTACGCTGGGGCCAACGTCCTGACTTTC.

This sequence joins TRBV7-9 and TRBJ2-5; no clear D gene. Germline lookup yields CDR1 SEHNR and CDR2 FQNEAQ (reference sequence). Trimming stripped 5 bases from V and 5 bases from J, with 15 bases between. The CDR3 consists of 14 residues. The CDR3 DNA reads TGTGCCAGCAGCAGGACCCGGTCAGCCGAGACCCAGTACTTC. Amino acids: CASSRTRSAETQYF.

This chain uses TRBV6-2 or TRBV6-3 with TRBJ2-5; D tentatively reads TRBD1 or TRBD2 (5 bases each). Germline values: CDR1 MNHEY, CDR2 SVGEGT. With 3 bases removed from V and 9 bases from J, the gap between germline ends came to 11 bases. This CDR3 contains 12 residues. The CDR3 coding sequence is TGTGCCAGCAGTTATCCGGGACCTGCCCAGTACTTC. This encodes CASSYPGPAQYF.

This chain joins TRBV20-1 and TRBJ2-3, with 8 bases matching TRBD2. With 0 bases clipped from V and 5 bases from J, the junction kept 4 bases outside the gene matches. Germline V gene data show CDR1 as DFQATT and CDR2 as SNEGSKA (reference sequence). The CDR3 is 14 amino acids. The CDR3 nucleotides are TGCAGTGCTAGAGATGTCCTAGCGGGAGATACGCAGTATTTT. Translating gives CSARDVLAGDTQYF.

The rearrangement joins TRBV28 to TRBJ2-7; possible D gene TRBD2, 5 bases. The V gene lost 2 bases and the J gene lost 0 bases, with 11 bases spanning the gap. This CDR3 has 15 amino acids. Germline V gives CDR1 MDHEN, CDR2 SYDVKM. This CDR3 is CASSLATGSSYEQYF. CDR3 bases: TGTGCCAGCAGTTTAGCTACGGGAAGCTCCTACGAGCAGTACTTC.

The chain carries TRBV6-1 and TRBJ1-3, with D possibly being TRBD1 (6 bases). The CDR3 spans 14 residues. Trimming removed 6 bases from V and 0 bases from J, with 9 bases in between. Per germline, CDR1 MNHNS and CDR2 SASEGT. This chain's CDR3 is CASRRTDSGNTIYF. CDR3 nucleotide sequence: TGTGCCAGCAGAAGGACAGACTCTGGAAACACCATATATTTT.

V is TRBV12-3 or TRBV12-4 and J is TRBJ1-1; TRBD1 agrees at 11 bases. CDR3 length: 15 residues. The junction had 6 bases not matched to a gene; V was cut back by 6 bases and J by 3 bases. In nucleotides, the CDR3 is TGTGCCAGCAGCTTCGGACAGGGGGCGTACACTGAAGCTTTCTTT. Its protein product is CASSFGQGAYTEAFF.

This clonotype was seen a few times. The chain links TRBV5-6 to TRBJ2-1; D gene uncertain. Per germline, CDR1 SGHDT and CDR2 YYEEEE. The V gene lost 2 bases and the J gene lost 0 bases, with 9 bases spanning the gap. The CDR3 sequence is 15 residues long. As DNA, the CDR3 is TGTGCCAGCAGCTTACCCAGCATCTCCTACAATGAGCAGTTCTTC. Translating it yields CASSLPSISYNEQFF.

This clonotype was recorded many times. The V gene is TRBV18, the J gene TRBJ2-2; D is unresolved. CDR1 is KGHSH and CDR2 is LQKENI in the germline V gene. V lost 1 base, J lost 3 bases, and 6 bases lay in between. There are 14 residues in the CDR3. CDR3 bases: TGTGCCAGCTCACCACTGGAGTACACCGGGGAGCTGTTTTTT. This gives the protein CASSPLEYTGELFF.

This clonotype was found a few times. The J gene is TRBJ2-1, the V gene TRBV9; possibly TRBD1 for D (5 bases). Germline V gene data show CDR1 as SGDLS and CDR2 as YYNGEE. Trimming cost V 0 bases and J 7 bases, with 14 bases left between them. This CDR3 has 15 residues. Here the CDR3 DNA reads TGTGCCAGCAGCGTAGCTTCCCAGGGCGGTAATGAGCAGTTCTTC. Residues: CASSVASQGGNEQFF.

The chain has TRBV12-3 or TRBV12-4 and TRBJ2-1; perhaps D is TRBD1 or TRBD2 (6 bases each). V lost 5 bases, J lost 6 bases, and 14 bases lay in between. The CDR3 loop spans 14 amino acids. The CDR3 loop is CASSPPGAGNEQFF. CDR3 nucleotide sequence: TGTGCCAGCAGTCCCCCGGGGGCGGGCAATGAGCAGTTCTTC.

Only a few counts were recorded for this clonotype. The rearrangement uses TRBV4-1 and TRBJ1-2, with TRBD1 matching over 10 bases. V dropped 4 bases and J dropped 8; count of bases not matched to a gene: 4. The V gene's germline CDR1 is MGHRA and CDR2 YSYEKL. The CDR3 is 13 amino acids. In DNA form, the CDR3 reads TGCGCCAGCAGCCTCGGGACAGGGGAGGGCTACACCTTC. This encodes CASSLGTGEGYTF.

This clonotype was picked up a small number of times. The CDR3 loop is CASSPRAGALNNEQFF. The CDR3, as DNA: TGCGCCAGCAGCCCTAGAGCGGGAGCGTTAAACAATGAGCAGTTCTTC. The chain has TRBV4-1 and TRBJ2-1; 8 positions agree with TRBD2. Germline CDR1 and CDR2: MGHRA and YSYEKL. J was trimmed by 5 bases and V by 4 bases; bases with no gene match: 10. This CDR3 has 16 residues.

The J gene is TRBJ2-3, the V gene TRBV20-1; possible D gene TRBD1, 6 bases. This CDR3 comprises 16 residues. Germline assignment: CDR1 DFQATT and CDR2 SNEGSKA (reference sequence). The V end was cut by 0 bases, the J end by 6 bases, with 19 bases between. CDR3 DNA: TGCAGTGCTAGAGACCGGGGACACCTCTCGGGGGATACGCAGTATTTT. Amino acids: CSARDRGHLSGDTQYF.

This clonotype was detected only a few times. The chain couples TRBV3-1 to TRBJ2-6; TRBD1 matches 7 bases. Germline V gene sequence: CDR1 LGHDT, CDR2 YNNKEL (reference sequence). With 3 bases clipped from V and 0 bases from J, the junction kept 8 bases outside the gene matches. The CDR3 extends over 18 amino acids. The CDR3 sequence is CASSHTGTAFSGANVLTF. CDR3 coding DNA: TGTGCCAGCAGCCATACCGGGACAGCATTCTCTGGGGCCAACGTCCTGACTTTC.

This rearrangement joins TRBV6-5 to TRBJ2-5; D not resolved. Per the germline V gene, CDR1 is MNHEY and CDR2 is SVGAGI. Trimming pared 2 bases from V and 5 bases from J, leaving 15 bases between. This CDR3 contains 15 residues. DNA for the CDR3: TGTGCCAGCAGTTACGGTCTCCCGTCACGGGAGACCCAGTACTTC. Translated, it gives CASSYGLPSRETQYF.